This T cell receptor beta chain was captured by sequencing in a study of shared clonotypes between healthy human individuals. This clone was counted between two and nine times. As yet, its antigen is unknown. Here immunoSEQ multiplex PCR was the method, and the copy in TCRdb shows in-frame clones only, minus some. The sample shows about 1 million clones, about 77% of them seen only once. Donors comprised only Caucasian adults living in Nashville, Tennessee. Overall study findings and caveats: Tissues were not sampled, only blood, and their repertoires likely differ. Generally, estimated richness proved larger in naive subsets than it did in memory subsets.

The CDR3 is 12 residues long. V was pared by 6 bases and J by 0 bases, with 6 bases between. Per germline, CDR1 SQVTM and CDR2 ANQGSEA. V usage is TRBV29-1 and J usage is TRBJ2-4; unclear D gene. The TCR was taken from a man aged 18 to 29 in good health. Sequencing used memory CD4+ T cells sorted from blood. Documented subset: CD45RA-negative fraction. CDR3 sequence reads: CSVWEAKNIQYF. The CDR3 DNA is TGCAGCGTATGGGAAGCCAAAAACATTCAGTACTTC.